This T cell receptor beta chain derives from a study of PD-1 blockade in classical Hodgkin lymphoma. Patients all relapsed after autologous stem cell transplantation, and there was variation in brentuximab vedotin exposure. General study results and limits: Nothing has yet pinned down what causes the repertoire differences, possibly disease activity or prior therapy.

This CDR3 has 16 residues. Between the trimmed V and J ends, which lost 0 bases and 3 bases, there was a span of 15 bases. Per germline, CDR1 SGHNT and CDR2 YYREEE (reference sequence). Some clones are missing from TCRdb's copy, which holds only in-frame ones; the method was immunoSEQ multiplex PCR. This sample has around 70,000 clones; 71% occur once, and the top ten carry 9% to 10%. As regards this clone: The antigen remains unidentified.

The sequence derives from a human donor with classical Hodgkin lymphoma. The chain combines TRBV5-4 with TRBJ1-1; D may be TRBD1 (6 bases). This specimen was peripheral blood mononuclear cells (PBMCs), taken before the second cycle of nivolumab. CDR3 in DNA: TGTGCCAGCAGCTTGGGCACAGGGAAGGGTTACACTGAAGCTTTCTTT. Its protein is CASSLGTGKGYTEAFF.